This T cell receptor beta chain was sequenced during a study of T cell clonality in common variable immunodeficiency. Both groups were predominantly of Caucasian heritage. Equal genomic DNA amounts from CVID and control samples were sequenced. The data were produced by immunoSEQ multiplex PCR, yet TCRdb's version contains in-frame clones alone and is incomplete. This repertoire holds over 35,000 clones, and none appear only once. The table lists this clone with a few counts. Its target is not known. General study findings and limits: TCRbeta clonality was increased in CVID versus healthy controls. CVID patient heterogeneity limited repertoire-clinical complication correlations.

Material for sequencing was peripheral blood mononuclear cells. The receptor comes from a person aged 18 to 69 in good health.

This chain's CDR3 is CASRDGGMNTEAFF. The sequenced part of the CDR3 DNA is TGCGCCAGCAGGGACGGGGGAATGAACACTGAA. This chain connects TRBV5-1 to TRBJ1-1; D possibly corresponds to TRBD1 (5 bases). The sequenced fragment ends 3 residues before the CDR3 boundary, so the rest is inferred from the germline J gene. Trimming took 5 bases from V and 0 from J, leaving 11 bases between them. There are 14 residues in the CDR3. Germline V gene sequence: CDR1 SGHRS, CDR2 YFSETQ.